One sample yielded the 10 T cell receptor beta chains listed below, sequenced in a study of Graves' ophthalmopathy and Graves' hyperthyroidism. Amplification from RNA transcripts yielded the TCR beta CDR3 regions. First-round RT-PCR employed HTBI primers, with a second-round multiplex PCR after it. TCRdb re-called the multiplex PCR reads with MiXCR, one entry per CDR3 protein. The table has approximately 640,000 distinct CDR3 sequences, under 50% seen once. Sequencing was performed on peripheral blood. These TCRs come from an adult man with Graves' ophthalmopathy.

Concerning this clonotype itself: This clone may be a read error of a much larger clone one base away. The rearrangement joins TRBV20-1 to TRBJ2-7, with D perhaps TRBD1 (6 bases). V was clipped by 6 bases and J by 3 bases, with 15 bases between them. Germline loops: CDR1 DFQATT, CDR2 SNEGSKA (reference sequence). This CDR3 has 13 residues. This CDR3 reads CSASQDRSYEQYF. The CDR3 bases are TGCAGTGCCTCCCAAGACAGGAGCTACGAGCAGTACTTC.

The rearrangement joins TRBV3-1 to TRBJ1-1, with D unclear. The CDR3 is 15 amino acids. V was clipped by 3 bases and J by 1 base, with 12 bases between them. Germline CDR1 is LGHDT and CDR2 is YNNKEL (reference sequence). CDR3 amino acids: CASSHRAATNTEAFF. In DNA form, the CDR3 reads TGTGCCAGCAGCCACCGCGCAGCTACGAACACTGAAGCTTTCTTT.

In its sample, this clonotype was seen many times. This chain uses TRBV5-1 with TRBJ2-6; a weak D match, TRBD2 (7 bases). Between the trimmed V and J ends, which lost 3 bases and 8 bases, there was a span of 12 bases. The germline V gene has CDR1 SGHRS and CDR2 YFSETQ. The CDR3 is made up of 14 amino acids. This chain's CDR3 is CASSSGGTTNVLTF. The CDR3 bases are TGCGCCAGCAGCTCGGGGGGCACGACCAACGTCCTGACTTTC.

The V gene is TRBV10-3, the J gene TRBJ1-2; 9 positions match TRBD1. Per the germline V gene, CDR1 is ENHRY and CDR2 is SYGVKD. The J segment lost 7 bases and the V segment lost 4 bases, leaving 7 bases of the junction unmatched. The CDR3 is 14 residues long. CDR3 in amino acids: CAISAPGQGSGYTF. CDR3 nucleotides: TGTGCCATCAGTGCCCCGGGACAGGGCAGTGGCTACACCTTC.

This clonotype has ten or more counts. The CDR3 loop is CASSPLLEGYGYTF. For the CDR3, the DNA is TGTGCCAGCAGCCCCCTCCTGGAGGGCTATGGCTACACCTTC. The chain links TRBV7-8 to TRBJ1-2; the D is unclear. CDR1 SGHVS and CDR2 FQNEAQ come from the germline V gene. The ends were cut back, 5 bases at V and 4 bases at J, with 14 bases in the middle. The CDR3 has 14 amino acids.

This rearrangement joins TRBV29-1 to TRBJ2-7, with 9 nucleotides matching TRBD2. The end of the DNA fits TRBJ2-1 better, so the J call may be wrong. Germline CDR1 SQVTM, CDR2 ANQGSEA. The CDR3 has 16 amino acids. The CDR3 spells CSVVGRAGGEGNEQFF. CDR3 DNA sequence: TGCAGCGTTGTTGGTCGAGCGGGAGGTGAGGGCAATGAGCAGTTCTTC.

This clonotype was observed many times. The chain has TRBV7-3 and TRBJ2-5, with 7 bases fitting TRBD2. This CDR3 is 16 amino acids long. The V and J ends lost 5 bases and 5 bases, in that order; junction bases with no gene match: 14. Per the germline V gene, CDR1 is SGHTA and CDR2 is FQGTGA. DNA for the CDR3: TGTGCCAGCAGCATCCCCCTAGCGGCCGAGCGGGAGACCCAGTACTTC. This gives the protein CASSIPLAAERETQYF.

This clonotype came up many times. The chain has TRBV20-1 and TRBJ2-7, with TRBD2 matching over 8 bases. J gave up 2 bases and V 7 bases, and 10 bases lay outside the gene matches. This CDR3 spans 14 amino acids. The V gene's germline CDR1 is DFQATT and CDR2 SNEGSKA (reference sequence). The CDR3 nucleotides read TGCAGTGTGAGGGGCGACGGGAGGGCCTACGAGCAGTACTTC. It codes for CSVRGDGRAYEQYF.

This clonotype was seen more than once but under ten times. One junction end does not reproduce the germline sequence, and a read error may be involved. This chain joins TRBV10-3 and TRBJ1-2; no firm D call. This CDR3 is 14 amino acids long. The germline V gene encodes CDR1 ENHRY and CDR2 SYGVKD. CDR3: CASSETRNLYGYTF. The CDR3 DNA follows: TGTGCCAGCAGTGAGACCCGGAATCTCTATGGCTACACCTTC.

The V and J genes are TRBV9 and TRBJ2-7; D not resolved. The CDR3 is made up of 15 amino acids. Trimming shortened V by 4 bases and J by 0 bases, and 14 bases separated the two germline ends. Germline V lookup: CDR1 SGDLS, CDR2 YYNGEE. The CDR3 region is CASSLGDFFSYEQYF. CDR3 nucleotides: TGTGCCAGCAGCCTCGGTGACTTCTTCTCCTACGAGCAGTACTTC.